A single sample is the source of the 9 T cell receptor beta chains below, sequenced in a study of patients and donors after allogeneic stem cell transplantation. One entry per CDR3 protein results from TCRdb running MiXCR on the RT-PCR reads. The sample holds over 400,000 distinct CDR3 sequences, roughly 17% seen once. Sequences were obtained from blood, either unsorted or a sorted T cell fraction (not recorded which). The source is a human donor who was either an allogeneic HSCT recipient or a stem cell or donor lymphocyte infusion donor (not recorded which). It is not recorded whose cells these are; they may come from a transplant donor.

This clonotype showed up just a few times. The gene calls are TRBV20-1 and TRBJ1-2, with D possibly matching TRBD1 (6 bases). In germline, CDR1 is DFQATT, CDR2 SNEGSKA (reference sequence). CDR3 length: 14 residues. The V gene lost 1 base and the J gene lost 2 bases, with 11 bases spanning the gap. The CDR3 protein is CSARVGGTNYGYTF. CDR3 DNA sequence: TGCAGTGCTAGAGTAGGGGGGACGAACTATGGCTACACCTTC.

CDR3 region: CASSLDSPDTQYF. The CDR3 DNA sequence: TGTGCCAGCAGCCTAGACTCACCAGATACGCAGTATTTT. This chain uses TRBV7-2 with TRBJ2-3; D gene unclear. CDR1 and CDR2 from the germline V gene are SGHTA and FQGNSA. This CDR3 region has 13 residues. The V end lost 5 bases, the J end lost 4 bases, and 10 bases lay between the germline ends.

This clonotype was detected a few times. The V call is TRBV13, the J call TRBJ2-1; 10 bases match TRBD2. The germline CDR1 and CDR2 sequences are PRHDT and FYEKMQ (reference sequence). This CDR3 comprises 15 residues. Losses at the gene ends were 5 bases for V and 7 bases for J; bases not matched to a gene: 8. The CDR3 here is CASSLLAGVSNEQFF. The CDR3, as DNA: TGTGCCAGCAGCCTTCTAGCGGGAGTTTCGAATGAGCAGTTCTTC.

This clonotype was seen only a few times. The chain joins TRBV5-1 to TRBJ2-7; D perhaps matches TRBD2 (5 bases). There are 14 residues in the CDR3. From germline, CDR1 is SGHRS and CDR2 YFSETQ. Deletions cut 4 bases from V and 3 bases from J, with 14 bases between. This CDR3 is CASSPQGLHYEQYF. In DNA form, the CDR3 reads TGCGCCAGCAGCCCCCAAGGACTCCACTACGAGCAGTACTTC.

V gene TRBV6-2 or TRBV6-3 combines with J gene TRBJ2-1; TRBD2 matches 9 bases. Germline assignment: CDR1 MNHEY and CDR2 SVGEGT. CDR3 size: 13 residues. Trimming cost V 0 bases and J 15 bases; bases outside gene matches: 6. The CDR3 protein is CASSYSTSGYLFF. The CDR3 nucleotides read TGTGCCAGCAGTTACTCGACTAGCGGATATTTGTTCTTC.

The chain recombines TRBV18 with TRBJ1-5, with D uncertain. From germline, CDR1 is KGHSH and CDR2 LQKENI. Between the trimmed V and J ends, which lost 6 bases and 0 bases, there was a span of 9 bases. The CDR3 runs 14 residues. CDR3 in amino acids: CASSDRYSNQPQHF. DNA of the CDR3: TGTGCCAGCTCCGATAGGTATAGCAATCAGCCCCAGCATTTT.

The genes are TRBV28 and TRBJ2-5, with 13 bases matching TRBD2. Germline V gives CDR1 MDHEN, CDR2 SYDVKM. This CDR3 region has 17 residues. V lost 6 bases to trimming and J lost 6 bases; unmatched junction nucleotides: 13. The CDR3 region is CASRPGLAGAIRKTQYF. CDR3 DNA sequence: TGTGCCAGCAGACCTGGACTAGCGGGAGCCATAAGAAAGACCCAGTACTTC.

This clonotype occurred a few times. DNA for the CDR3: TGTGCCAGCAGCAGAGGACTAGTTGTGACCGGGGAGCTGTTTTTT. Its protein is CASSRGLVVTGELFF. The chain links TRBV7-9 to TRBJ2-2; the match to TRBD2 covers 7 bases. The ends lost 5 bases at V and 5 bases at J; junction bases unmatched: 8. Germline loops: CDR1 SEHNR, CDR2 FQNEAQ (reference sequence). This CDR3 has 15 residues.

V is TRBV7-9 and J is TRBJ2-7; 8 bases are shared with TRBD2. The V and J ends lost 5 bases and 2 bases, in that order; junction bases with no gene match: 8. This CDR3 is built from 15 residues. Germline V gene data show CDR1 as SEHNR and CDR2 as FQNEAQ (reference sequence). CDR3 DNA: TGTGCCAGCAGCCCAGAGCGGGGGCGTCCCTACGAGCAGTACTTC. Translated, it gives CASSPERGRPYEQYF.